This TCR beta chain is drawn from a study of blood T cell repertoires in COVID-19. TCRdb's copy holds only in-frame clones and misses some; the assay was immunoSEQ multiplex PCR. The sample carries under 75,000 clones, about nine tenths recorded once. The TCR originated in a young woman with acute or convalescent COVID-19. The sample consisted of peripheral blood.

Here the CDR3 reads CASNKPGQGTSEAFF. CDR3 nucleotides: TGTGCCAGTAACAAACCGGGACAGGGAACAAGTGAAGCTTTCTTT. This rearrangement joins TRBV19 to TRBJ1-1; 9 bases agree with TRBD1. Trimming cost V 7 bases and J 7 bases; bases outside gene matches: 13. Germline CDR1 and CDR2: LNHDA and SQIVND (reference sequence). The CDR3 has 15 residues.